The T cell receptor beta chain described here comes from a study of T cell responses to AZD1222 COVID-19 vaccine. Overall study results and limits: Spike was spanned by vaccine-associated CD4 TCRs, with dominance at 160-218 and 743-854. Only a handful of AZD1222 recipients were seropositive at baseline. Only after the peak T cell response were repertoires sampled.

Looked up from germline, CDR1 is LNHDA and CDR2 is SQIVND (reference sequence). The CDR3 runs to 14 residues. Trimming took 3 bases from V and 3 from J; bases not matched to a gene: 4. The repertoire was sequenced with immunoSEQ multiplex PCR; TCRdb's copy has only in-frame clones and lacks some. The sample consists of approximately 140,000 clones, under 95% of them appearing once. Comment on this clone: The antigen is undetermined.

The chain has TRBV19 and TRBJ2-5, with 7 bases aligning to TRBD1. This receptor was obtained from an adult in good health. Sequencing was performed on peripheral blood, taken on day 0 of MenACWY control vaccination. The CDR3: CASSMTGLKETQYF. The CDR3 region has the DNA TGTGCCAGTAGTATGACAGGGCTGAAAGAGACCCAGTACTTC.